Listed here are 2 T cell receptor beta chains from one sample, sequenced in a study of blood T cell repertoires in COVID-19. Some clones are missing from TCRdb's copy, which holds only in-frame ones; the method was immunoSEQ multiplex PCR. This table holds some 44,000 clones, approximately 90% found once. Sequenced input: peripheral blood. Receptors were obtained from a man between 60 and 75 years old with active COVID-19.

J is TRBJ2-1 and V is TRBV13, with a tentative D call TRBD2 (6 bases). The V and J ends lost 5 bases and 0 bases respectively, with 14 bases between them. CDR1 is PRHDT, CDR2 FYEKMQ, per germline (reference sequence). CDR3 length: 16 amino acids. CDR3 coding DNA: TGTGCCAGCAGCATGATCCGGGGGAGCTCCTACAATGAGCAGTTCTTC. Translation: CASSMIRGSSYNEQFF.

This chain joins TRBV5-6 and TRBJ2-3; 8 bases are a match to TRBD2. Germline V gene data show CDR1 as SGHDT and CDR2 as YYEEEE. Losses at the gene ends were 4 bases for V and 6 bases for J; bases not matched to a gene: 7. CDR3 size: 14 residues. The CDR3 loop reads CASSGAGGGDTQYF. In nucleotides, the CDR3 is TGTGCCAGCAGCGGCGCGGGAGGAGGGGATACGCAGTATTTT.